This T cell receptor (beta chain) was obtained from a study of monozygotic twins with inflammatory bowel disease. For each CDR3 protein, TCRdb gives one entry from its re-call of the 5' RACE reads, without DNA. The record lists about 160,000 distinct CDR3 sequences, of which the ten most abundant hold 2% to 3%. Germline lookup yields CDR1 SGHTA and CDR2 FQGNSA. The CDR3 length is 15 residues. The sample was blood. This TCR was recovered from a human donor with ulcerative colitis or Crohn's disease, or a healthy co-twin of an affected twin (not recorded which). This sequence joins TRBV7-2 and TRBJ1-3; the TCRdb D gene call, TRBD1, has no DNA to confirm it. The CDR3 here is CASSPRTGWSSPIYF.